The 22 T cell receptor beta chains reported below all come from one sample, sequenced in a study of blood T cell repertoires in COVID-19. The data were produced by immunoSEQ multiplex PCR, yet TCRdb's version contains in-frame clones alone and is incomplete. This sample has over 200,000 clones, with more than 80% found just once. Sequenced input: peripheral blood. The receptor set was obtained from a young woman with COVID-19, enrolled during active disease.

This clone was counted only a few times. The chain links TRBV21-1 to TRBJ2-5; the table assigns TRBD2, which was not confirmed against the DNA. TRBV21-1 is labeled a pseudogene. The CDR3 length is 14 residues. CDR3 loop: CASSKYERGETQYF. CDR3 sequence (DNA): TGTGCCAGCAGCAAGTATGAACGAGGGGAGACCCAGTACTTC.

V usage is TRBV20-1 and J usage is TRBJ2-2; a weak D match, TRBD1 (5 bases). The CDR3 runs to 11 residues. The germline V gene has CDR1 DFQATT and CDR2 SNEGSKA (reference sequence). Between the trimmed V and J ends, which lost 2 bases and 10 bases, there was a span of 8 bases. The CDR3 spells CSARKGLELFF. The CDR3 nucleotides are TGCAGTGCTAGAAAGGGGCTGGAGCTGTTTTTT.

The chain recombines TRBV12-5 with TRBJ2-7, with 9 bases identical to TRBD1. V lost 5 bases to trimming and J lost 0 bases; unmatched junction nucleotides: 8. Germline V gene lookup returns CDR1 LGHNT and CDR2 FRNRAP. This CDR3 region has 16 residues. The CDR3 region has the DNA TGTGCTAGTGGTAAGGACAGGGGTCTCAGCTCCTACGAGCAGTACTTC. Translating it yields CASGKDRGLSSYEQYF.

In its sample, this clone was seen once. CDR3 bases: TGTGCCAGCAGCCAAGAAAAACTAGCGGTCGATACGCAGTATTTT. Encoded protein: CASSQEKLAVDTQYF. The rearrangement links TRBV4-2 to TRBJ2-3; the match to TRBD2 covers 8 bases. This CDR3 comprises 15 residues. Germline CDR1 is LGHNA and CDR2 is YNFKEQ. V gave up 0 bases and J gave up 6 bases; unmatched junction bases: 5.

This clone was seen just once. This chain joins TRBV2 and TRBJ2-7, with D possibly being TRBD1 (5 bases). This CDR3 region has 12 residues. Looked up from germline, CDR1 is SNHLY and CDR2 is FYNNEI. V was trimmed by 3 bases and J by 5 bases, leaving 8 bases between them. Here the CDR3 reads CASSDRAHEQYF. As DNA, the CDR3 is TGTGCCAGCAGTGACAGGGCCCACGAGCAGTACTTC.

The V gene is TRBV30, the J gene TRBJ1-3; TRBD1 might be the D (5 bases). The CDR3 length is 12 residues. V lost 5 bases, J lost 3 bases, and 8 bases lay in between. Germline values: CDR1 GTSNPN, CDR2 SVGIG (reference sequence). DNA of the CDR3: TGTGCCTGGGACCAGGGTGGAAACACCATATATTTT. Translating gives CAWDQGGNTIYF.

The V gene is TRBV19, the J gene TRBJ2-1; 10 bases fit TRBD1. Per germline, CDR1 LNHDA and CDR2 SQIVND (reference sequence). The length of the CDR3 is 14 residues. The ends lost 6 bases at V and 2 bases at J; junction bases unmatched: 1. CDR3 loop: CASSGQGAYNEQFF. CDR3 coding DNA: TGTGCCAGTAGCGGACAGGGGGCCTACAATGAGCAGTTCTTC.

This clone showed up just once. The rearrangement links TRBV21-1 to TRBJ2-1; the table's D call, TRBD2, has no DNA check behind it. TRBV21-1 is shown as a pseudogene. The CDR3 loop spans 22 amino acids. CDR3 sequence: CATERRTSGRSRLPSSYNEQFF. Here the CDR3 DNA reads TGTGCCACCGAGAGGAGGACTAGCGGGAGAAGTCGCCTCCCAAGCTCCTACAATGAGCAGTTCTTC.

About this clone itself: Additional DNA sequences in this sample encode the identical CDR3. The chain employs TRBV12-3 or TRBV12-4 and TRBJ1-1; tentatively, D is TRBD1 (6 bases). The CDR3 is made up of 13 amino acids. V was shortened by 3 bases and J by 5 bases, with 10 bases between the two germline ends. In nucleotides, the CDR3 is TGTGCCAGCAGTTTGGGGGGGCCTACTGAAGCTTTCTTT. Its translation is CASSLGGPTEAFF.

This clone showed up just once. This sequence joins TRBV6-5 and TRBJ1-1, with D tentatively TRBD1 (6 bases). V lost 3 bases to trimming and J lost 4 bases, with 18 bases between them. This CDR3 has 16 residues. Germline CDR1 MNHEY, CDR2 SVGAGI. CDR3 residues: CASSYRQAAPSTEAFF. CDR3 DNA sequence: TGTGCCAGCAGTTATCGACAGGCGGCGCCGAGCACTGAAGCTTTCTTT.

The chain has TRBV7-2 and TRBJ1-2, with D possibly matching TRBD1 (5 bases). Deletions cut 2 bases from V and 6 bases from J, with 19 bases between. The CDR3 has 16 residues. Germline loops: CDR1 SGHTA, CDR2 FQGNSA. The CDR3 sequence: CASSLFKGQGGDGYTF. CDR3 bases: TGTGCCAGCAGCTTATTTAAGGGGCAGGGAGGGGATGGCTACACCTTC. Supplemented by reference TRBV7-2 and TRBJ1-2, the full variable domain reads GAGVSQSPSNKVTEKGKDVELRCDPISGHTALYWYRQSLGQGLEFLIYFQGNSAPDKSGLPSDRFSAERTGGSVSTLTIQRTQQEDSAVYLCASSLFKGQGGDGYTFGSGTRLTVV.

The gene calls are TRBV28 and TRBJ1-3; no definite D call. The length of the CDR3 is 14 residues. CDR1 MDHEN and CDR2 SYDVKM come from the germline V gene. The ends were cut back, 2 bases at V and 0 bases at J, with 5 bases in the middle. In nucleotides, the CDR3 is TGTGCCAGCAGTTTAGACAACTCTGGAAACACCATATATTTT. This gives the protein CASSLDNSGNTIYF.

The rearrangement uses TRBV5-6 and TRBJ1-1; D uncertain. V lost 4 bases and J 0 bases, leaving 7 bases between the germline ends. This CDR3 spans 13 amino acids. Looked up from germline, CDR1 is SGHDT and CDR2 is YYEEEE. CDR3 sequence (DNA): TGTGCCAGCAGCCACCGAGTGAACACTGAAGCTTTCTTT. This encodes CASSHRVNTEAFF.

The chain uses TRBV5-1 and TRBJ1-1; D is perhaps TRBD1 (5 bases). Germline V gene lookup returns CDR1 SGHRS and CDR2 YFSETQ. This CDR3 contains 14 residues. Trimming cost V 6 bases and J 4 bases, with 16 bases left between them. DNA for the CDR3: TGCGCCAGCACCCTGACAGAACTGCGCACTGAAGCTTTCTTT. It yields the protein CASTLTELRTEAFF. Full variable domain (missing parts from reference TRBV5-1 and TRBJ1-1): KAGVTQTPRYLIKTRGQQVTLSCSPISGHRSVSWYQQTPGQGLQFLFEYFSETQRNKGNFPGRFSGRQFSNSRSEMNVSTLELGDSALYLCASTLTELRTEAFFGQGTRLTVV.

V is TRBV4-2 and J is TRBJ1-6, with TRBD1 matching over 7 bases. Germline V CDR1 and CDR2: LGHNA, YNFKEQ. Trimming at V came to 0 bases and at J to 10 bases, leaving 9 bases not matched to a gene. There are 16 residues in the CDR3. The chain's CDR3 is CASSQDGQVVGSPLHF. As DNA, the CDR3 is TGTGCCAGCAGCCAAGATGGACAGGTCGTTGGGTCACCCCTCCACTTT.

This clone was seen more than once but under ten times. The chain links TRBV7-2 to TRBJ1-4, with 7 bases lining up with TRBD1. The ends lost 5 bases at V and 3 bases at J; junction bases unmatched: 6. Germline lookup yields CDR1 SGHTA and CDR2 FQGNSA. This CDR3 contains 15 residues. The CDR3 nucleotides are TGTGCCAGCAGCCCCCGGACAGGAGCTAATGAAAAACTGTTTTTT. The encoded protein is CASSPRTGANEKLFF.

This chain joins TRBV28 and TRBJ2-3; TRBD2 is a possible D gene (6 bases). With 5 bases removed from V and 7 bases from J, the gap between germline ends came to 10 bases. Per the germline V gene, CDR1 is MDHEN and CDR2 is SYDVKM. The CDR3 has 12 amino acids. The CDR3 DNA follows: TGTGCCAGCAGTCCCGGGGGAAATACGCAGTATTTT. Residues: CASSPGGNTQYF.

The chain carries TRBV12-5 and TRBJ2-7; D is uncertain. This CDR3 contains 11 residues. V lost 7 bases to trimming and J lost 5 bases, with 9 bases between them. The germline CDR1 and CDR2 sequences are LGHNT and FRNRAP. CDR3 nucleotide sequence: TGTGCTAGTGCCAGTTACCACGAGCAGTACTTC. This sequence encodes CASASYHEQYF.

The chain joins TRBV30 to TRBJ2-3; 8 nucleotides match TRBD1. The CDR3 has 13 amino acids. Germline CDR1 GTSNPN, CDR2 SVGIG (reference sequence). V shed 0 bases, J shed 5 bases, and the junction held 1 base outside the gene matches. This chain's CDR3 is CAWSVQGEDTQYF. The CDR3 nucleotides read TGTGCCTGGAGTGTACAGGGGGAAGATACGCAGTATTTT.

The chain joins TRBV5-1 to TRBJ2-1; 9 nucleotides line up with TRBD1. Germline values: CDR1 SGHRS, CDR2 YFSETQ. This CDR3 contains 15 residues. V gave up 0 bases and J gave up 3 bases; unmatched junction bases: 1. CDR3 amino acids: CASSLGQGVYNEQFF. For the CDR3, the DNA is TGCGCCAGCAGCTTGGGACAGGGGGTCTACAATGAGCAGTTCTTC.

The genes are TRBV4-3 and TRBJ2-3, with a weak D call TRBD1 (5 bases). The CDR3 extends over 18 amino acids. Germline V CDR1 and CDR2: LGHNA, YSLEER. V lost 0 bases and J 2 bases, leaving 18 bases between the germline ends. CDR3 residues: CASSQDPYRQSVTDTQYF. The CDR3 bases are TGCGCCAGCAGCCAAGATCCTTACAGGCAGAGTGTCACAGATACGCAGTATTTT.

The rearrangement uses TRBV5-4 and TRBJ2-2; 7 nucleotides agree with TRBD1. CDR3 length: 14 residues. With V trimmed by 3 bases and J by 4 bases, 3 bases remained unmatched. Looked up from germline, CDR1 is SGHNT and CDR2 is YYREEE (reference sequence). The CDR3 region has the DNA TGTGCCAGCAGCTCGGACAGGCTCACCGGGGAGCTGTTTTTT. Translation gives CASSSDRLTGELFF.